One sample yielded the 21 T cell receptor beta chains listed below, sequenced in a study of blood T cells in healthy people across ages. Using a J-beta primer mix together with a sample-barcoded 5' primer, a second PCR was run for about 7 to 12 cycles. TCRdb used MiXCR to reprocess the 5' RACE reads, holding one entry per CDR3 protein. Seen here are 1.4 million to 1.5 million distinct CDR3 sequences, roughly 40% observed once, and the top ten hold 7.9%. Material: blood. These receptors came from a woman aged 18-30 years in good health.

The chain joins TRBV13 to TRBJ1-1; D is ambiguous. From germline, CDR1 is PRHDT and CDR2 FYEKMQ (reference sequence). The length of the CDR3 is 13 residues. Trimming pared 7 bases from V and 2 bases from J, leaving 11 bases between. DNA for the CDR3: TGTGCCAGCACCCCGGCGGGAAACACTGAAGCTTTCTTT. Translation gives CASTPAGNTEAFF.

The V call is TRBV5-1, the J call TRBJ1-2; D is undetermined. Germline CDR1 SGHRS, CDR2 YFSETQ. The CDR3 has 13 amino acids. The V and J ends lost 0 bases and 4 bases respectively, with 7 bases between them. DNA for the CDR3: TGCGCCAGCAGCTTGGAGGCAGTCTATGGCTACACCTTC. Protein product: CASSLEAVYGYTF.

This clonotype was seen many times. The gene calls are TRBV12-3 or TRBV12-4 and TRBJ1-2; 7 bases fit TRBD1. V shed 7 bases, J shed 3 bases, and the junction held 17 bases outside the gene matches. The CDR3 consists of 17 residues. For the CDR3, the DNA is TGTGCCAGCAATCGACAGCTTTCAGGGGGTTTAGACTATGGCTACACCTTC. Its translation is CASNRQLSGGLDYGYTF.

This chain joins TRBV6-1 and TRBJ1-2; 11 bases are a match to TRBD1. The CDR3 is 18 amino acids. Looked up from germline, CDR1 is MNHNS and CDR2 is SASEGT. Trimming removed 4 bases from V and 2 bases from J; junction bases left unmatched: 12. CDR3 in amino acids: CASSAGTGGTRLNYGYTF. DNA of the CDR3: TGTGCCAGCAGTGCCGGGACAGGGGGTACCCGTTTAAACTATGGCTACACCTTC.

This clonotype was counted only a few times. This chain joins TRBV10-3 and TRBJ2-1; tentatively, D is TRBD2 (5 bases). The V end lost 0 bases, the J end lost 3 bases, and 9 bases lay between the germline ends. The CDR3 consists of 15 residues. CDR1 and CDR2 from the germline V gene are ENHRY and SYGVKD. Written as DNA, the CDR3 is TGTGCCATCAGTGAGTCAGGGAGTATCTACAATGAGCAGTTCTTC. Encoded protein: CAISESGSIYNEQFF.

The chain joins TRBV20-1 to TRBJ1-5; 11 nucleotides align to TRBD1. J lost 5 bases, V lost 1 base, and 7 bases had no gene match. Germline CDR1 is DFQATT and CDR2 is SNEGSKA (reference sequence). This CDR3 region has 16 residues. CDR3 amino acids: CSARVGGQGADQPQHF. As DNA, the CDR3 is TGCAGTGCTAGAGTGGGAGGACAGGGGGCGGATCAGCCCCAGCATTTT.

The chain couples TRBV14 to TRBJ2-5, with 12 bases fitting TRBD2. CDR3 length: 15 amino acids. CDR1 SGHDN and CDR2 FVKESK come from the germline V gene. Losses at the gene ends were 4 bases for V and 11 bases for J; bases not matched to a gene: 11. CDR3 in DNA: TGTGCCAGCAGCCGACTAGCGGGAGTGGAGAATGAGCAGTACTTC. Amino acids: CASSRLAGVENEQYF.

This clonotype was counted a few times. The genes are TRBV29-1 and TRBJ2-2; D might be TRBD1 (5 bases). Germline CDR1 is SQVTM and CDR2 is ANQGSEA. V lost 2 bases and J lost 7, with 17 bases in between. The CDR3 has 15 residues. The CDR3 here is CSVEPLAGIDGELFF. CDR3 nucleotide sequence: TGCAGCGTTGAACCCCTGGCAGGGATTGACGGGGAGCTGTTTTTT.

The chain recombines TRBV6-5 with TRBJ2-1; 14 nucleotides match TRBD2. This CDR3 is built from 17 residues. V was pared by 5 bases and J by 8 bases, with 11 bases of the junction left unmatched. From germline, CDR1 is MNHEY and CDR2 SVGAGI. The CDR3 DNA follows: TGTGCCAGCAGTCACACCCGGACTAGCGGGGGGACAGATGAGCAGTTCTTC. Its protein product is CASSHTRTSGGTDEQFF.

CDR3 coding DNA: TGTGCCAGCATCCTCGCAGATGGGTCCTACAATGAGCAGTTCTTC. This gives the protein CASILADGSYNEQFF. The chain has TRBV12-3 or TRBV12-4 and TRBJ2-1; D not resolved. This CDR3 has 15 residues. Trimming took 7 bases from V and 1 from J, leaving 14 bases between them.

The chain uses TRBV7-9 and TRBJ1-1; tentative D call: TRBD1 (6 bases). The CDR3 is made up of 14 amino acids. Trimming took 5 bases from V and 5 from J, leaving 15 bases between them. The V gene's germline CDR1 is SEHNR and CDR2 FQNEAQ (reference sequence). This CDR3 is CASSPQQGRTEAFF. CDR3 coding DNA: TGTGCCAGCAGCCCCCAACAGGGACGGACTGAAGCTTTCTTT.

This clonotype was seen more than once but under ten times. The V and J genes are TRBV28 and TRBJ1-2; D not resolved. Germline V gene lookup returns CDR1 MDHEN and CDR2 SYDVKM. This CDR3 has 12 residues. With 5 bases removed from V and 4 bases from J, the gap between germline ends came to 8 bases. For the CDR3, the DNA is TGTGCCAGCAGTACAGTAGTCTATGGCTACACCTTC. Translation: CASSTVVYGYTF.

This chain uses TRBV9 with TRBJ2-5; 9 nucleotides match TRBD1. This CDR3 is 18 amino acids long. V lost 0 bases to trimming and J lost 0 bases; unmatched junction nucleotides: 9. Germline values: CDR1 SGDLS, CDR2 YYNGEE. In DNA, the CDR3 is TGTGCCAGCAGCGTAGGTGCCGGGACAGGGATTTACCAAGAGACCCAGTACTTC. It specifies CASSVGAGTGIYQETQYF.

The chain employs TRBV30 and TRBJ2-1, with D possibly being TRBD1 or TRBD2 (5 bases each). V lost 5 bases and J 0 bases, leaving 11 bases between the germline ends. Germline V gene data show CDR1 as GTSNPN and CDR2 as SVGIG (reference sequence). CDR3 length: 14 amino acids. The CDR3 region is CAWGPGSSYNEQFF. CDR3 DNA sequence: TGTGCCTGGGGTCCAGGGAGCTCCTACAATGAGCAGTTCTTC.

This clonotype has only a few counts. The chain uses TRBV4-1 and TRBJ1-5; possible D gene TRBD1, 5 bases. V shed 2 bases and J shed 0 bases, with 11 bases lying between them. The germline V gene encodes CDR1 MGHRA and CDR2 YSYEKL. This CDR3 is 16 amino acids long. The CDR3 spells CASSQRWDGSNQPQHF. CDR3 coding DNA: TGCGCCAGCAGCCAAAGGTGGGACGGTAGCAATCAGCCCCAGCATTTT.

With regard to this clonotype: Being one base from a much bigger clone, this may be a read error. This chain connects TRBV25-1 to TRBJ2-1, with D perhaps TRBD2 (6 bases). Trimming stripped 4 bases from V and 7 bases from J, with 20 bases between. The CDR3 spans 16 residues. Germline CDR1 is MGHDK and CDR2 is SYGVNS. CDR3 loop: CASSGYGYAGRNEQFF. In DNA form, the CDR3 reads TGTGCCAGCAGTGGATACGGTTACGCGGGAAGGAATGAGCAGTTCTTC.

V gene TRBV30 combines with J gene TRBJ2-7, with TRBD2 identical over 12 bases. The CDR3 sequence is 13 residues long. Per germline, CDR1 GTSNPN and CDR2 SVGIG (reference sequence). J was trimmed by 6 bases and V by 5 bases; bases with no gene match: 5. The CDR3 nucleotides read TGTGCCTGGCTCCTAGCGGGAGGGCGCGAGCAGTACTTC. Amino acid sequence: CAWLLAGGREQYF.

This clonotype was observed once. This chain joins TRBV6-2 or TRBV6-3 and TRBJ1-6, with D tentatively TRBD1 (5 bases). Germline CDR1 MNHEY, CDR2 SVGEGT. Trimming stripped 7 bases from V and 14 bases from J, with 15 bases between. The CDR3 extends over 12 amino acids. CDR3 sequence reads: CASTNDRGALHF. CDR3 coding DNA: TGTGCCAGCACCAACGACCGGGGGGCCCTCCACTTT.

J is TRBJ1-1 and V is TRBV28; D remains unclear. The CDR3 contains 12 residues. In germline, CDR1 is MDHEN, CDR2 SYDVKM. Trimming left V 5 bases short and J 5 bases short, with 9 bases between. The DNA for the CDR3 is TGTGCCAGCAGTCCCTGGAAGACTGAAGCTTTCTTT. It encodes CASSPWKTEAFF. Supplemented by reference TRBV28 and TRBJ1-1, the full variable domain reads DVKVTQSSRYLVKRTGEKVFLECVQDMDHENMFWYRQDPGLGLRLIYFSYDVKMKEKGDIPEGYSVSREKKERFSLILESASTNQTSMYLCASSPWKTEAFFGQGTRLTVV.

The chain recombines TRBV7-2 with TRBJ2-1, with 8 positions matching TRBD2. Germline CDR1 reads SGHTA; CDR2 reads FQGNSA. The CDR3 spans 15 residues. J lost 9 bases, V lost 3 bases, and 10 bases had no gene match. The CDR3 DNA follows: TGTGCCAGCAGCTTCAGCGGGGGCCCCGGGAGTGAGCAGTTCTTC. It specifies CASSFSGGPGSEQFF.

This clonotype was picked up a small number of times. V is TRBV5-6 and J is TRBJ2-7; D is possibly TRBD1 (5 bases). The CDR3 contains 14 residues. Germline-derived CDR1 and CDR2 are SGHDT and YYEEEE. The germline V and J ends were trimmed by 0 bases and 2 bases, with 9 bases remaining between them. CDR3 in DNA: TGTGCCAGCAGCTTGGAGGGGATAACCTACGAGCAGTACTTC. Amino acid sequence: CASSLEGITYEQYF.